The next 23 T cell receptor beta chains were all read from a single sample in a study of CXCR3-negative and CXCR3-positive naive CD8 T cells. It was by 5' RACE with UMI labels that the TRB cDNA libraries were prepared. TCRdb re-called the 5' RACE reads and shows each CDR3 protein once, DNA omitted. The specimen's table records tens of thousands of distinct CDR3 sequences. Study results and caveats: More hydrophobic TRB CDR3s were found in CXCR3-positive naive cells than in CXCR3-negative naive cells.

For these receptors, no antigen is known. The source material was naive CXCR3+ CD8+ T cells from blood. Regarding subset: CD45RO-CCR7+CD27+CD95- naive CD8+ T cells expressing CXCR3 (TNR3+). Receptors were obtained from a human donor in good health. Some clones in this sample may be carry-over from other donors' samples.

The chain combines TRBV6-2 or TRBV6-3 with TRBJ2-7; lacking DNA, the TRBD2 call made by TCRdb goes unchecked. This CDR3 is built from 16 residues. The V gene's germline CDR1 is MNHEY and CDR2 SVGEGT. CDR3 amino acids: CASSPHDLAGGHEQYF.

The V gene is TRBV11-2, the J gene TRBJ2-1; TCRdb lists TRBD2, though no DNA is available to test this call. The germline V gene has CDR1 SGHAT and CDR2 FQNNGV. The length of the CDR3 is 17 residues. The CDR3 loop reads CASSLLRTSGGAHEQFF.

The gene calls are TRBV18 and TRBJ2-1; TCRdb reports TRBD2, a call that lacks DNA to check it against. This CDR3 spans 19 amino acids. Germline values: CDR1 KGHSH, CDR2 LQKENI. The CDR3: CASSPPPLAGGFSYNEQFF.

The chain couples TRBV5-1 to TRBJ1-5; TCRdb gives TRBD1 as the D gene, but with no DNA this cannot be confirmed. Per the germline V gene, CDR1 is SGHRS and CDR2 is YFSETQ. The CDR3 covers 16 residues. The CDR3 reads CASSLSPGGSNQPQHF.

The chain is built from TRBV4-3 and TRBJ1-2; TCRdb lists TRBD1, though no DNA is available to test this call. The germline gives CDR1 LGHNA, CDR2 YSLEER. The CDR3 is 16 residues long. The CDR3 reads CASSQTGTVSLRGYTF.

V gene TRBV27 combines with J gene TRBJ1-4; TCRdb names TRBD1, which stays unverified in the absence of DNA. The CDR3 has 14 residues. CDR1 MNHEY and CDR2 SMNVEV come from the germline V gene (reference sequence). CDR3 in amino acids: CASSFDTTAGELFF. Full variable domain (rest looked up from reference TRBV27 and TRBJ1-4): EAQVTQNPRYLITVTGKKLTVTCSQNMNHEYMSWYRQDPGLGLRQIYYSMNVEVTDKGDVPEGYKVSRKEKRNFPLILESPSPNQTSLYFCASSFDTTAGELFFGSGTQLSVL.

The V call is TRBV5-5, the J call TRBJ1-1; TCRdb designates TRBD1, a call that cannot be tested without DNA. CDR1 is SGHKS and CDR2 is YYEKEE in the germline V gene (reference sequence). There are 14 residues in the CDR3. Here the CDR3 reads CASSFWGRNTEAFF. The full variable domain, rest sourced from reference TRBV5-5 and TRBJ1-1, is DAGVTQSPTHLIKTRGQQVTLRCSPISGHKSVSWYQQVLGQGPQFIFQYYEKEERGRGNFPDRFSARQFPNYSSELNVNALLLGDSALYLCASSFWGRNTEAFFGQGTRLTVV.

J is TRBJ2-7 and V is TRBV5-8; the D call of TRBD2 rests on TCRdb alone, since no DNA is present to check it. The CDR3 is made up of 15 amino acids. CDR1 SGHTS and CDR2 YDEGEE come from the germline V gene. CDR3 loop: CASSLAGTSSYEQYF.

The chain couples TRBV6-5 to TRBJ2-1. Germline CDR1 and CDR2: MNHEY and SVGAGI. This CDR3 contains 15 residues. The CDR3 spells CASSYWQGSYNEQFF.

The V call is TRBV9, the J call TRBJ2-7. Germline lookup yields CDR1 SGDLS and CDR2 YYNGEE. This CDR3 contains 16 residues. The CDR3 sequence: CASSADVTQGSYEQYF.

The V call is TRBV7-3, the J call TRBJ2-1; TCRdb outputs TRBD2, but without DNA this stays unchecked. CDR1 and CDR2 from the germline V gene are SGHTA and FQGTGA. This CDR3 has 12 amino acids. Here the CDR3 reads CASSFGGLEQFF.

V gene TRBV20-1 combines with J gene TRBJ1-2; the TRBD1 assignment by TCRdb is unverifiable without DNA. The CDR3 is 12 amino acids. The germline gives CDR1 DFQATT, CDR2 SNEGSKA (reference sequence). The CDR3 sequence: CSGQGVDYGYTF.

The chain links TRBV4-1 to TRBJ2-5; TCRdb's D call, TRBD1, is unchecked because there is no DNA. Looked up from germline, CDR1 is MGHRA and CDR2 is YSYEKL. CDR3 length: 14 amino acids. The CDR3 is CASSQIRGQETQYF.

The V call is TRBV12-3 or TRBV12-4, the J call TRBJ1-4; TCRdb names TRBD1, which stays unverified in the absence of DNA. The CDR3 has 15 amino acids. The CDR3 loop is CASSFVRAPREKLFF.

The chain carries TRBV7-9 and TRBJ2-1; TCRdb designates TRBD2, a call that cannot be tested without DNA. From germline, CDR1 is SEHNR and CDR2 FQNEAQ (reference sequence). CDR3 length: 14 amino acids. The CDR3 spells CASSLAGDYNEQFF. Full variable domain (missing parts from reference TRBV7-9 and TRBJ2-1): DTGVSQNPRHKITKRGQNVTFRCDPISEHNRLYWYRQTLGQGPEFLTYFQNEAQLEKSRLLSDRFSAERPKGSFSTLEIQRTEQGDSAMYLCASSLAGDYNEQFFGPGTRLTVL.

The chain recombines TRBV9 with TRBJ1-3. There are 16 residues in the CDR3. The germline V gene has CDR1 SGDLS and CDR2 YYNGEE. The CDR3 loop is CASSVGGLNSGNTIYF.

The J gene is TRBJ2-1, the V gene TRBV2; TCRdb gives TRBD2 as the D gene, but with no DNA this cannot be confirmed. Germline V gene sequence: CDR1 SNHLY, CDR2 FYNNEI. The CDR3 covers 13 residues. CDR3 amino acids: CASTNSGTGEQFF.

The genes are TRBV5-1 and TRBJ2-2; the TCRdb call, TRBD2, lacks DNA for checking. CDR1 is SGHRS and CDR2 is YFSETQ in the germline V gene. CDR3 length: 16 amino acids. CDR3 sequence reads: CASSLEGGRSTGELFF.

CDR3 loop: CASSRFEASGEQYF. The chain recombines TRBV28 with TRBJ2-7; TCRdb's assignment of TRBD1 cannot be checked, as there is no DNA. This CDR3 is 14 amino acids long. Germline V gene sequence: CDR1 MDHEN, CDR2 SYDVKM.

The chain uses TRBV11-2 and TRBJ2-2; TCRdb picks TRBD2, but there is no DNA to check that call. CDR1 SGHAT and CDR2 FQNNGV come from the germline V gene. This CDR3 region has 14 residues. The CDR3 loop is CASSSPGLTGELFF.

The genes are TRBV20-1 and TRBJ2-7; TCRdb indicates TRBD1, and absent DNA this call remains unverified. Germline CDR1 is DFQATT and CDR2 is SNEGSKA (reference sequence). The CDR3 runs 13 residues. CDR3 sequence reads: CSAKNRVLYEQYF.

The CDR3 sequence: CASSESTGMNTEAFF. The genes are TRBV7-8 and TRBJ1-1; TCRdb proposes TRBD1, but this gene call is untestable without DNA. Germline V CDR1 and CDR2: SGHVS, FQNEAQ. The CDR3 runs to 15 residues. Drawing the rest from reference TRBV7-8 and TRBJ1-1, the complete variable domain is GAGVSQSPRYKVAKRGQDVALRCDPISGHVSLFWYQQALGQGPEFLTYFQNEAQLDKSGLPSDRFFAERPEGSVSTLKIQRTQQEDSAVYLCASSESTGMNTEAFFGQGTRLTVV.

The chain is built from TRBV7-6 and TRBJ1-3. This CDR3 is built from 17 residues. Germline V gene data show CDR1 as SGHVS and CDR2 as FNYEAQ. CDR3 residues: CASSDRSAGRTGNTIYF.